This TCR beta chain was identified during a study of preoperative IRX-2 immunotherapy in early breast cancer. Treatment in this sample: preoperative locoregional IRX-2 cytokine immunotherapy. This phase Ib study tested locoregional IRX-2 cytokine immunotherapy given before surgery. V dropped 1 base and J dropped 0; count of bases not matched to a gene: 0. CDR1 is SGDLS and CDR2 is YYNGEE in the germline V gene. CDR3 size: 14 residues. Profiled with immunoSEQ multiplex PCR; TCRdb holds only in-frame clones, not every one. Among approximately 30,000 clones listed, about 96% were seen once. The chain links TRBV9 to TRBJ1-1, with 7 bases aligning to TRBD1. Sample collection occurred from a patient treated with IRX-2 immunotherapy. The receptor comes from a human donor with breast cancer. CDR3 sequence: CASSVTGVNTEAFF. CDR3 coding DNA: TGTGCCAGCAGCGTAACAGGGGTGAACACTGAAGCTTTCTTT.